The T cell receptor (beta chain) under discussion was sequenced for a study of blood T cell repertoires in COVID-19. The CDR3 has 13 amino acids. The V end lost 4 bases, the J end lost 6 bases, and 9 bases lay between the germline ends. From germline, CDR1 is WNHNN and CDR2 SYGVQD (reference sequence). TCRdb's table, derived via immunoSEQ multiplex PCR, lists solely in-frame clones and lacks some. Of 120,000 to 150,000 clones listed, approximately 80% are singletons. The chain carries TRBV10-1 and TRBJ2-2; TRBD2 might be the D (5 bases). This TCR was recovered from a woman in her 50s in a cohort sampled during active or convalescent COVID-19. The sequenced sample consisted of peripheral blood. This CDR3 reads CASSGSRAGELFF. DNA of the CDR3: TGCGCCAGCAGTGGTTCGAGGGCCGGGGAGCTGTTTTTT.